These 9 T cell receptor beta chains originate from one sample sequenced in a study of T cells in Graves' hyperthyroidism and ophthalmopathy. Researchers amplified the TCR beta CDR3 regions from RNA transcripts. Primed by the HTBI set, a first-round RT-PCR was run on the TCR CDR3. From the multiplex PCR reads, TCRdb called clonotypes with MiXCR, one entry per CDR3 protein. The table has approximately 510,000 distinct CDR3 sequences, less than 25% seen once; the top ten hold around a quarter. Input material: blood. These receptors all come from a man younger than 30 with Graves' hyperthyroidism.

A remark on this clonotype: The germline gene is not matched at one end of the junction; a read error may be the cause. This chain uses TRBV7-6 with TRBJ1-1; no definite D call. This CDR3 region has 15 residues. Germline CDR1 reads SGHVS; CDR2 reads FNYEAQ. The CDR3 DNA is TGTGCTAGCAGCTTTAAGGATGGGAAGGGCACTGAAGCTTTCTTT. Its protein is CASSFKDGKGTEAFF.

This clonotype was seen a few times. The chain is built from TRBV5-1 and TRBJ2-7, with D uncertain. The CDR3 totals 15 residues. Germline loops: CDR1 SGHRS, CDR2 YFSETQ. Trimming took 0 bases from V and 4 from J, leaving 14 bases between them. CDR3 sequence (DNA): TGCGCCAGCAGCTTGGCCATACTCTCCCTTTACGAGCAGTACTTC. Translated, it gives CASSLAILSLYEQYF.

In this sample, this clonotype turned up many times. This chain connects TRBV3-1 to TRBJ1-2, with a weak D call TRBD1 (5 bases). Per the germline V gene, CDR1 is LGHDT and CDR2 is YNNKEL (reference sequence). The V end was cut by 8 bases, the J end by 4 bases, with 8 bases between. This CDR3 is 11 amino acids long. CDR3 sequence (DNA): TGTGCCAGCCAGGGATCCTATGGCTACACCTTC. Protein product: CASQGSYGYTF. The variable domain in full, completed from reference TRBV3-1 and TRBJ1-2, reads DTAVSQTPKYLVTQMGNDKSIKCEQNLGHDTMYWYKQDSKKFLKIMFSYNNKELIINETVPNRFSPKSPDKAHLNLHINSLELGDSAVYFCASQGSYGYTFGSGTRLTVV.

This clonotype was seen ten or more times. This chain links TRBV20-1 with TRBJ2-5, with D hard to call. Looked up from germline, CDR1 is DFQATT and CDR2 is SNEGSKA (reference sequence). Trimming stripped 2 bases from V and 5 bases from J, with 18 bases between. CDR3 length: 15 amino acids. In nucleotides, the CDR3 is TGCAGTGCTAGATTGGCCAGCCTCCCTGGGGAGACCCAGTACTTC. Translation gives CSARLASLPGETQYF.

This clonotype was recorded at least ten times. V usage is TRBV2 and J usage is TRBJ1-5; 7 bases align to TRBD1. This CDR3 has 15 residues. Germline lookup yields CDR1 SNHLY and CDR2 FYNNEI. Trimming took 6 bases from V and 5 from J; bases not matched to a gene: 10. CDR3 sequence: CASSAGQRVHQPQHF. The DNA of the CDR3 is TGTGCCAGCAGCGCGGGACAGAGGGTCCATCAGCCCCAGCATTTT.

This clonotype was seen many times. The rearrangement uses TRBV9 and TRBJ2-2, with TRBD1 as a possible D gene (5 bases). This CDR3 contains 15 residues. The germline V gene has CDR1 SGDLS and CDR2 YYNGEE. V was cut by 3 bases and J by 4 bases, with 13 bases left in between. CDR3: CASSDDSVGTGELFF. Here the CDR3 DNA reads TGTGCCAGCAGCGATGACAGCGTAGGCACCGGGGAGCTGTTTTTT.

This clonotype was recorded many times. This chain joins TRBV19 and TRBJ1-1, with D possibly TRBD1 on 6 matching bases. The germline gives CDR1 LNHDA, CDR2 SQIVND (reference sequence). V lost 5 bases to trimming and J lost 5 bases, with 15 bases between them. CDR3 length: 14 residues. CDR3 nucleotide sequence: TGTGCCAGTAGTCCGTCAGGGGAGGGGACTGAAGCTTTCTTT. Amino acids: CASSPSGEGTEAFF.

This clonotype was detected ten times or more. The chain uses TRBV30 and TRBJ1-5; perhaps TRBD1 as D (5 bases). V lost 1 base to trimming and J lost 7 bases, with 11 bases between them. The CDR3 runs to 13 residues. Germline V gene data show CDR1 as GTSNPN and CDR2 as SVGIG (reference sequence). The CDR3 nucleotides are TGTGCCTGGAGTGATGGGGACCTGCAGCCCCAGCATTTT. This encodes CAWSDGDLQPQHF.

J is TRBJ1-2 and V is TRBV5-6; D not certain. Per germline, CDR1 SGHDT and CDR2 YYEEEE. V was shortened by 2 bases and J by 8 bases, with 10 bases between the two germline ends. CDR3 size: 12 residues. The CDR3 sequence: CASSLDTRGYTF. Here the CDR3 DNA reads TGTGCCAGCAGCTTAGATACTAGGGGCTACACCTTC.